The clone carrying this T cell receptor (beta chain) was counted only a few times. Its specificity is not known. Germline values: CDR1 SGHNT, CDR2 YYREEE (reference sequence). V lost 0 bases to trimming and J lost 7 bases, with 14 bases between them. The CDR3 runs 15 residues. These data belong to a study of shared clonotypes between healthy human individuals. Overall study results and limits: Naive CD4 clonotypes overlapped across several donors at around 5%.

Repertoires were generated with immunoSEQ multiplex PCR, while TCRdb's copy carries only in-frame clones and drops some. Of about 2.3 million clones in the sample, about 92% were seen once. CD4+ cell separation produced CD45RA+ naive and CD45RA-negative memory subsets. The receptor's source is a man between 18 and 29 years old in good health. Some clones in this sample may be carry-over from other donors' samples. Sample: naive CD4+ T cells from PBMCs. Subset defined: CD45RA+ positively selected. The chain links TRBV5-4 to TRBJ1-3; the D gene is possibly TRBD1 (5 bases). The CDR3 loop reads CASSLGGPGPNTIYF. The CDR3 DNA is TGTGCCAGCAGCTTGGGGGGACCCGGTCCGAACACCATATATTTT.